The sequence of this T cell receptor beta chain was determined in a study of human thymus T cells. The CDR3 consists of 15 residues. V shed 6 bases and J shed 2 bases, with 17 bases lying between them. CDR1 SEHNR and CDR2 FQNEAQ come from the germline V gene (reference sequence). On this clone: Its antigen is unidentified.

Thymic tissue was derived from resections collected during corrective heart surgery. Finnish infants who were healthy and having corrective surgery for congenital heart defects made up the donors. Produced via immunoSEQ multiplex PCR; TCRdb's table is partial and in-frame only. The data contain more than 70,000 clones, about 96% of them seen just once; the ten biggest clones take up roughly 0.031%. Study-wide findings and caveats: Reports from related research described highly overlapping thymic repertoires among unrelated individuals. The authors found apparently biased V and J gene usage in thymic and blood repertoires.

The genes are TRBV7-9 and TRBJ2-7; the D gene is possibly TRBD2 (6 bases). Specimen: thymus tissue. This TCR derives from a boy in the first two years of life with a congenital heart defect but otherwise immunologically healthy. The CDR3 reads CASSLTDGGAYEQYF. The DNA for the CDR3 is TGTGCCAGCAGTCTCACGGACGGGGGAGCCTACGAGCAGTACTTC.